What follows are 20 T cell receptor beta chains derived from one specimen sequenced in a study of cytomegalovirus exposure and HLA in healthy donors (dated by TCRdb to 2015 to 2018). The library was made by the immunoSEQ multiplex PCR assay. A mixture of 60 forward primers for TCR Vbeta segments and 13 reverse primers for TCR Jbeta segments was used in the multiplex PCR. TCRdb took this table from immuneACCESS and kept in-frame rearrangements with V and J called. Such tables lack part of the clones; where checked against another copy, unresolved V genes explain under half of the gap, and the rest is unexplained. Counted in this sample were 120,000 or so clones; about four fifths of them appeared once. The ten largest clones add up to roughly 2% of the sample. Input material: PBMCs. These TCRs come from a man between 18 and 29 years old in good health and CMV-seronegative.

The V and J genes are TRBV7-3 and TRBJ2-2; tentatively, D is TRBD2 (7 bases). Deletions cut 5 bases from V and 4 bases from J, with 23 bases between. Germline V gene lookup returns CDR1 SGHTA and CDR2 FQGTGA. CDR3 length equals 18 residues. The CDR3 DNA sequence: TGTGCCAGCAGCCGCAGGGGAGGGCCTGAAAAAGGCACCGGGGAGCTGTTTTTT. Its protein is CASSRRGGPEKGTGELFF.

The gene calls are TRBV4-1 and TRBJ2-5; a possible D gene is TRBD1 (6 bases). The CDR3 consists of 16 residues. V was shortened by 1 base and J by 2 bases, with 14 bases between the two germline ends. CDR1 and CDR2 (germline): MGHRA, YSYEKL. For the CDR3, the DNA is TGCGCCAGCAGCCAAGGGGGTGGCAGGGGACAAGAGACCCAGTACTTC. Protein: CASSQGGGRGQETQYF.

This sequence joins TRBV28 and TRBJ2-3, with D uncertain. The germline V gene encodes CDR1 MDHEN and CDR2 SYDVKM. Trimming took off 5 bases at V and 0 bases at J, with 9 bases between the two ends. This CDR3 is 14 amino acids long. The CDR3 spells CASSPATSTDTQYF. The CDR3 coding sequence is TGTGCCAGCAGTCCGGCGACTAGCACAGATACGCAGTATTTT.

The rearrangement links TRBV11-1 to TRBJ1-2, with 10 bases lining up with TRBD1. The CDR3 covers 17 residues. CDR1 and CDR2 (germline): SGHAT, FQDESV (reference sequence). V was clipped by 4 bases and J by 2 bases; unmatched bases: 10. As DNA, the CDR3 is TGTGCCAGCAGCTCGAGTTCGACAGGGGGCGGGAACTATGGCTACACCTTC. This translates into CASSSSSTGGGNYGYTF. The full variable domain, in which reference TRBV11-1 and TRBJ1-2 provide the parts outside the CDR3, is EAEVAQSPRYKITEKSQAVAFWCDPISGHATLYWYRQILGQGPELLVQFQDESVVDDSQLPKDRFSAERLKGVDSTLKIQPAELGDSAMYLCASSSSSTGGGNYGYTFGSGTRLTVV.

This rearrangement joins TRBV19 to TRBJ2-7; tentative D call: TRBD1 (5 bases). V was shortened by 9 bases and J by 9 bases, with 15 bases between the two germline ends. The CDR3 spans 11 residues. The germline V gene has CDR1 LNHDA and CDR2 SQIVND (reference sequence). The CDR3 DNA reads TGTGCCAGCGACTCAGGGTCGCGGCAGTACTTC. Residues: CASDSGSRQYF.

The chain has TRBV18 and TRBJ2-5; 10 bases agree with TRBD2. The CDR3 covers 19 residues. The germline CDR1 and CDR2 sequences are KGHSH and LQKENI. Unmatched junction bases numbered 17, after V lost 2 bases and J lost 5 bases. CDR3 nucleotides: TGTGCCAGCTCACCAAGTTCGGTTCTCAGCGGGAGGGCCGGGGAGACCCAGTACTTC. This encodes CASSPSSVLSGRAGETQYF.

The chain combines TRBV9 with TRBJ2-3; TRBD2 agrees at 7 bases. The CDR3 consists of 14 residues. CDR1 is SGDLS and CDR2 is YYNGEE in the germline V gene. V gave up 3 bases and J gave up 2 bases; unmatched junction bases: 3. CDR3 region: CASSASGNTDTQYF. As DNA, the CDR3 is TGTGCCAGCAGCGCGAGCGGGAACACAGATACGCAGTATTTT.

J is TRBJ1-1 and V is TRBV7-8; TRBD1 matches at 7 bases. Per the germline V gene, CDR1 is SGHVS and CDR2 is FQNEAQ. This CDR3 comprises 17 residues. V was pared by 5 bases and J by 1 base, with 13 bases of the junction left unmatched. CDR3 sequence: CASSEIQGVAANTEAFF. CDR3 in DNA: TGTGCCAGCAGCGAGATCCAGGGGGTGGCGGCGAACACTGAAGCTTTCTTT.

The chain links TRBV7-2 to TRBJ2-7; a possible D gene is TRBD2 (7 bases). The ends were cut back, 0 bases at V and 7 bases at J, with 10 bases in the middle. The CDR3 covers 13 residues. Germline assignment: CDR1 SGHTA and CDR2 FQGNSA. DNA of the CDR3: TGTGCCAGCAGCTTAGCGGGAGGGGGGGAGCAGTACTTC. Its protein is CASSLAGGGEQYF.

The sample holds a few counts of this clone. The V gene is TRBV11-2, the J gene TRBJ2-7; tentatively, D is TRBD2 (6 bases). The V and J ends lost 8 bases and 2 bases respectively, with 22 bases between them. Germline CDR1 is SGHAT and CDR2 is FQNNGV. The CDR3 covers 16 residues. The CDR3 nucleotides read TGTGCCAGCGCGACCTTGTTGGGAGGAACTCCCTACGAGCAGTACTTC. Translating it yields CASATLLGGTPYEQYF.

The chain uses TRBV6-5 and TRBJ1-6, with 8 bases fitting TRBD1. This CDR3 has 15 residues. Germline assignment: CDR1 MNHEY and CDR2 SVGAGI. The V segment lost 2 bases and the J segment 9 bases; nucleotides outside the gene matches: 6. The CDR3 region has the DNA TGTGCCAGCAGTTACGGACAGGGAAGTGGTTCACCCCTCCACTTT. Protein product: CASSYGQGSGSPLHF.

This chain uses TRBV28 with TRBJ2-1, with 7 bases that match TRBD1. The length of the CDR3 is 16 residues. V shed 6 bases, J shed 3 bases, and the junction held 11 bases outside the gene matches. Germline assignment: CDR1 MDHEN and CDR2 SYDVKM. CDR3 DNA sequence: TGTGCCAGCAGCCACGAGACAGGGCCCTACTACAATGAGCAGTTCTTC. Protein: CASSHETGPYYNEQFF. Combining the CDR3 with reference TRBV28 and TRBJ2-1 gives the whole variable domain DVKVTQSSRYLVKRTGEKVFLECVQDMDHENMFWYRQDPGLGLRLIYFSYDVKMKEKGDIPEGYSVSREKKERFSLILESASTNQTSMYLCASSHETGPYYNEQFFGPGTRLTVL.

The V call is TRBV6-5, the J call TRBJ2-1; TRBD2 matches at 9 bases. Germline CDR1 MNHEY, CDR2 SVGAGI. The CDR3 consists of 15 residues. V lost 2 bases, J lost 8 bases, and 7 bases stayed unmatched. This CDR3 reads CASSYDSGSGDEQFF. For the CDR3, the DNA is TGTGCCAGCAGTTACGATAGCGGGAGTGGCGATGAGCAGTTCTTC.

V gene TRBV15 combines with J gene TRBJ2-2; 9 bases fit TRBD2. J gave up 4 bases and V 7 bases, and 4 bases lay outside the gene matches. The CDR3 extends over 14 amino acids. The germline CDR1 and CDR2 sequences are LNHNV and YYDKDF (reference sequence). This CDR3 reads CATTAGGITGELFF. The CDR3 DNA reads TGTGCCACCACGGCGGGAGGGATCACCGGGGAGCTGTTTTTT.

The rearrangement joins TRBV18 to TRBJ1-4, with 7 positions matching TRBD1. Losses at the gene ends were 2 bases for V and 13 bases for J; bases not matched to a gene: 16. CDR1 and CDR2 from the germline V gene are KGHSH and LQKENI. This CDR3 has 16 amino acids. The chain's CDR3 is CASSPRTGEIINGLFF. CDR3 DNA: TGTGCCAGCTCACCAAGGACAGGTGAAATAATAAACGGACTGTTTTTT.

V usage is TRBV9 and J usage is TRBJ2-2, with D unresolved. The CDR3 is 16 amino acids. Germline V lookup: CDR1 SGDLS, CDR2 YYNGEE. Deletions cut 4 bases from V and 1 base from J, with 14 bases between. The CDR3 spells CASSPTAAVNTGELFF. DNA of the CDR3: TGTGCCAGCAGCCCAACCGCGGCGGTGAACACCGGGGAGCTGTTTTTT.

This clone has a handful of counts. This chain connects TRBV4-1 to TRBJ1-4; D is ambiguous. The germline V and J ends were trimmed by 1 base and 0 bases, with 6 bases remaining between them. The germline gives CDR1 MGHRA, CDR2 YSYEKL. CDR3 length: 15 amino acids. The CDR3 here is CASSQAISTNEKLFF. For the CDR3, the DNA is TGCGCCAGCAGCCAAGCTATCTCAACTAATGAAAAACTGTTTTTT.

This clone has only one observation. The chain recombines TRBV19 with TRBJ1-2; 7 bases align to TRBD1. Unmatched junction bases numbered 4, after V lost 6 bases and J lost 6 bases. The CDR3 has 12 residues. Per germline, CDR1 LNHDA and CDR2 SQIVND (reference sequence). CDR3 in DNA: TGTGCCAGTAGCCGACAGGGAGATGGCTACACCTTC. It encodes CASSRQGDGYTF.

V gene TRBV9 combines with J gene TRBJ1-3; no firm D call. Germline loops: CDR1 SGDLS, CDR2 YYNGEE. V was cut by 0 bases and J by 7 bases, with 11 bases left in between. CDR3 size: 14 residues. CDR3 residues: CASSVVGGINTIYF. DNA of the CDR3: TGTGCCAGCAGCGTAGTAGGCGGTATTAACACCATATATTTT.

There are a few counts of this clone. The chain combines TRBV7-3 with TRBJ2-5; TRBD2 might be the D (5 bases). V was trimmed by 1 base and J by 3 bases, leaving 18 bases between them. There are 17 residues in the CDR3. CDR1 is SGHTA, CDR2 FQGTGA, per germline. The CDR3 is CASSLKVERQSEETQYF. CDR3 DNA: TGTGCCAGCAGCTTAAAGGTTGAGCGGCAAAGCGAAGAGACCCAGTACTTC.